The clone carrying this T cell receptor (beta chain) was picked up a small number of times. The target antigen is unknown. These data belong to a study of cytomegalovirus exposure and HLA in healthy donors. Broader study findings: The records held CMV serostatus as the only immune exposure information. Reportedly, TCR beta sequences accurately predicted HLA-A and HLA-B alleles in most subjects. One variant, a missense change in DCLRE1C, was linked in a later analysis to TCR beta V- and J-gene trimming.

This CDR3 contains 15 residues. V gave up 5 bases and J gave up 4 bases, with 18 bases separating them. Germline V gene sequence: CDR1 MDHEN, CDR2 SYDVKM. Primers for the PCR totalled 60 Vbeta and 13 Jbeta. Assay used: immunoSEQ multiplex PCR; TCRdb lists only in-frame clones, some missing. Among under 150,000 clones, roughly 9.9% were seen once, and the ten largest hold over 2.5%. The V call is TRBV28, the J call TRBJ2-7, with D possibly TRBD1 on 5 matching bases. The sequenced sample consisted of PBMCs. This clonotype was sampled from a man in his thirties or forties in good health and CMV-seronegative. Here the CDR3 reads CASSTEQVSEYEQYF. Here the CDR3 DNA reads TGTGCCAGCAGTACCGAACAGGTCTCGGAGTACGAGCAGTACTTC.